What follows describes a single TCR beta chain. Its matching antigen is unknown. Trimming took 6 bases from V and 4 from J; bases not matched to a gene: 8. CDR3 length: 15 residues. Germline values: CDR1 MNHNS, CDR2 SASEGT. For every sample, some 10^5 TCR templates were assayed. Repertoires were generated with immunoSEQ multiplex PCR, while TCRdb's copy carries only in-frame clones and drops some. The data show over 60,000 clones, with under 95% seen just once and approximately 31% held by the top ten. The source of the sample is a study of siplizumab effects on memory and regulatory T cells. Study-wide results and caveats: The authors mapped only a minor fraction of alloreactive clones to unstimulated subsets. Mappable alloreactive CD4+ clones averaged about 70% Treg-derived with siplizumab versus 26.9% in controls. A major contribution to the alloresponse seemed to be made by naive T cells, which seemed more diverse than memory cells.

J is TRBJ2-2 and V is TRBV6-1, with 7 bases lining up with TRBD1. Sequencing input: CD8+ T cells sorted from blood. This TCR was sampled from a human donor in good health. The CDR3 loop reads CASRSTGQVTGELFF. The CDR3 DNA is TGTGCCAGCAGATCGACCGGACAGGTCACCGGGGAGCTGTTTTTT.